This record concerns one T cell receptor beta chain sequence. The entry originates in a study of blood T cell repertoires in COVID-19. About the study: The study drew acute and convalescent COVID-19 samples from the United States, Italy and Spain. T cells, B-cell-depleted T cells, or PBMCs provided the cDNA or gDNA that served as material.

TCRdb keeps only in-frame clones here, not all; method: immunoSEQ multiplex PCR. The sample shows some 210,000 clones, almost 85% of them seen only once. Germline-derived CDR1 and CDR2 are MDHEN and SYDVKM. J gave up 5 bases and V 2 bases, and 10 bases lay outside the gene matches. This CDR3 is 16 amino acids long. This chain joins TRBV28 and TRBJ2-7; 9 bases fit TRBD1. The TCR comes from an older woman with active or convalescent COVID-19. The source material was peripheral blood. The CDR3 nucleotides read TGTGCCAGCAGTTTACGAGGGACAGGGAGGTTCAACGAGCAGTACTTC. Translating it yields CASSLRGTGRFNEQYF.